Only one count was recorded for the clone carrying this TCR beta chain. The data belong to a study of OX40 agonist ivuxolimab in advanced cancers. Study-wide background: A history of anti-PD-1, anti-PD-L1 or anti-CTLA-4 therapy was acceptable, and over 30% had some.

Clones were sequenced by immunoSEQ multiplex PCR, and TCRdb holds only the in-frame ones, with some missing. The sample has about 24,000 clones; approximately 80% are singletons. The source material was CD4+ or CD8+ T cells sorted from blood, sampled in a trial of the OX40 agonist ivuxolimab. The receptor comes from an adult with an advanced solid tumor such as melanoma, head and neck, liver or kidney cancer.

CDR3 sequence (DNA): TGTGCCAGCAGCTTATATGACACCTACACAGATACGCAGTATTTT. This translates into CASSLYDTYTDTQYF. The chain combines TRBV7-2 with TRBJ2-3; no clear D. Trimming shortened V by 2 bases and J by 2 bases, and 11 bases separated the two germline ends. Germline lookup yields CDR1 SGHTA and CDR2 FQGNSA. The length of the CDR3 is 15 residues.